This T cell receptor (beta chain) was documented in a study of regulatory T cells in long-lasting Graves disease. This clonotype showed up many times. The time point denotes: persistent/refractory GD, antithyroid drugs over 5 years with positive TRAb. PBMC RNA was the source of the TCR library. The authors drew patients from an endocrinology department in Xi'an, China. Library construction for TCR beta used iRepertoire HTBI primers and Arm-PCR of CDR3 regions. Using its own MiXCR run on the multiplex PCR reads, TCRdb lists one record per CDR3 protein. In the table there are roughly 450,000 distinct CDR3 sequences, about 22% of which are singletons. The CDR3 spans 14 residues. Germline V gene data show CDR1 as MDHEN and CDR2 as SYDVKM. Deletions cut 5 bases from V and 2 bases from J, with 13 bases between.

V and J are TRBV28 and TRBJ2-7, with D possibly matching TRBD1 (6 bases). The source was peripheral blood mononuclear cells (PBMCs), collected when the disease was refractory, from a patient treated with antithyroid drugs. The TCR was taken from a female donor with Graves disease. CDR3 bases: TGTGCCAGCAGTACAAGGGGGTTCCCCTACGAGCAGTACTTC. Translated, it gives CASSTRGFPYEQYF.